Each of the 8 T cell receptor beta chains below was sequenced from the same sample in a study of cytomegalovirus exposure and HLA in healthy donors (TCRdb year 2017). Libraries were prepared through the immunoSEQ multiplex PCR assay. For the multiplex PCR, a mixture combining 60 forward primers for TCR Vbeta segments and 13 reverse primers for TCR Jbeta segments was used. TCRdb took over this immuneACCESS table, retaining in-frame rearrangements with V and J assigned. Such tables are incomplete; in checked studies, under half of the missing clones stem from an unresolved V gene, and the remainder is unexplained. This sample holds more than 150,000 clones; more than 85% were observed only once. The top ten hold over 0.2% of the sample. The sequenced sample consisted of PBMCs. The receptors shown here come from a girl less than two years old in good health and CMV-seronegative.

The V gene is TRBV14, the J gene TRBJ1-2; the D is unclear. Trimming left V 0 bases short and J 2 bases short, with 7 bases between. CDR1 is SGHDN, CDR2 FVKESK, per germline. The CDR3 is made up of 14 amino acids. The CDR3 nucleotides read TGTGCCAGCAGCCAAGACGGTTTAAACTATGGCTACACCTTC. Its protein product is CASSQDGLNYGYTF.

This clone was seen a single time. The chain combines TRBV5-1 with TRBJ1-2, with 7 bases identical to TRBD1. In germline, CDR1 is SGHRS, CDR2 YFSETQ. V gave up 0 bases and J gave up 0 bases; unmatched junction bases: 8. The CDR3 has 17 residues. The CDR3, as DNA: TGCGCCAGCAGCTTGGCCCCCAACAGGGGAACTAACTATGGCTACACCTTC. Translated, it gives CASSLAPNRGTNYGYTF.

The rearrangement uses TRBV9 and TRBJ1-3; D gene uncertain. CDR1 SGDLS and CDR2 YYNGEE come from the germline V gene. The CDR3 covers 18 residues. V lost 0 bases and J lost 2, with 18 bases in between. CDR3: CASSVADRAKRAGNTIYF. CDR3 DNA: TGTGCCAGCAGCGTAGCCGACCGAGCGAAGAGAGCTGGAAACACCATATATTTT.

Notes on this clone: This sample includes further DNA sequences coding for the same CDR3. The chain carries TRBV7-9 and TRBJ2-2; TRBD2 matches at 7 bases. Per germline, CDR1 SEHNR and CDR2 FQNEAQ (reference sequence). The CDR3 covers 16 residues. V lost 7 bases and J lost 6; bases outside the gene matches: 14. This chain's CDR3 is CASTPMAGVGSGELFF. CDR3 in DNA: TGTGCCAGCACCCCCATGGCGGGGGTAGGGTCCGGGGAGCTGTTTTTT.

Note on this clone: Additional DNA sequences in this sample encode the identical CDR3. The rearrangement uses TRBV10-3 and TRBJ1-1; D not certain. The CDR3 has 13 residues. In germline, CDR1 is ENHRY, CDR2 SYGVKD. V lost 0 bases to trimming and J lost 3 bases, with 5 bases between them. CDR3 region: CAISESRDTEAFF. CDR3 bases: TGTGCCATCAGTGAGTCCCGAGACACTGAAGCTTTCTTT.

For the CDR3, the DNA is TGTGCCAGCAGCTTACGGCGGGACGAGCAGTACTTC. Translated: CASSLRRDEQYF. The gene calls are TRBV11-2 and TRBJ2-7; D might be TRBD2 (5 bases). Trimming removed 2 bases at V and 5 bases at J, with 7 bases between. Germline V gene lookup returns CDR1 SGHAT and CDR2 FQNNGV. The CDR3 is 12 amino acids.

The rearrangement joins TRBV9 to TRBJ2-5, with 7 bases lining up with TRBD1. V was pared by 3 bases and J by 2 bases, with 10 bases of the junction left unmatched. The CDR3 spans 16 residues. Germline V gene lookup returns CDR1 SGDLS and CDR2 YYNGEE. As DNA, the CDR3 is TGTGCCAGCAGCGCAAACCTAGACAGGGAACAAGAGACCCAGTACTTC. Its translation is CASSANLDREQETQYF.

This clone was detected only a few times. This chain links TRBV7-9 with TRBJ2-2, with TRBD2 identical over 13 bases. Germline V gene data show CDR1 as SEHNR and CDR2 as FQNEAQ (reference sequence). The CDR3 has 16 amino acids. V shed 4 bases and J 4 bases; nucleotides not matched to a gene: 3. The CDR3 protein is CASSSGLAGVTGELFF. The CDR3 nucleotides read TGTGCCAGCAGCTCCGGACTAGCGGGGGTCACCGGGGAGCTGTTTTTT.